A single sample is the source of the 27 T cell receptor beta chains below, sequenced in a study of control samples from healthy donors and cancer patients. Clones were sequenced by immunoSEQ multiplex PCR, and TCRdb holds only the in-frame ones, with some missing. The repertoire consists of 150,000 to 200,000 clones, with over 85% occurring once and the leading ten covering 1.1% to 1.5%. The sample comprised blood. The receptors stem from a man younger than 45 in good health.

In this sample, this clone turned up once. The rearrangement joins TRBV5-8 to TRBJ1-5; maybe TRBD1 (5 bases). Germline CDR1 and CDR2: SGHTS and YDEGEE. CDR3 length: 15 residues. Trimming pared 4 bases from V and 2 bases from J, leaving 13 bases between. The DNA of the CDR3 is TGTGCCAGCAGCCTCCTAGGGGCCGGCAATCAGCCCCAGCATTTT. Amino acid sequence: CASSLLGAGNQPQHF. The entire variable domain, with the rest obtained from reference TRBV5-8 and TRBJ1-5, is as follows: EAGVTQSPTHLIKTRGQQATLRCSPISGHTSVYWYQQALGLGLQFLLWYDEGEERNRGNFPPRFSGRQFPNYSSELNVNALELEDSALYLCASSLLGAGNQPQHFGDGTRLSIL.

The V gene is TRBV11-2, the J gene TRBJ2-7; either TRBD1 or TRBD2 may fit D (6 bases each). With 0 bases removed from V and 5 bases from J, the gap between germline ends came to 11 bases. Germline assignment: CDR1 SGHAT and CDR2 FQNNGV. CDR3 size: 14 residues. The CDR3 reads CASSLDRGGDEQYF. In nucleotides, the CDR3 is TGTGCCAGCAGCTTAGACAGGGGAGGTGACGAGCAGTACTTC. Looking up the rest from reference TRBV11-2 and TRBJ2-7 gives the full variable domain: EAGVAQSPRYKIIEKRQSVAFWCNPISGHATLYWYQQILGQGPKLLIQFQNNGVVDDSQLPKDRFSAERLKGVDSTLKIQPAKLEDSAVYLCASSLDRGGDEQYFGPGTRLTVT.

The chain joins TRBV6-1 to TRBJ1-4; D unclear. Between the trimmed V and J ends, which lost 4 bases and 0 bases, there was a span of 18 bases. Germline assignment: CDR1 MNHNS and CDR2 SASEGT. The CDR3 has 18 amino acids. The CDR3 reads CASSALQAYWATNEKLFF. Written as DNA, the CDR3 is TGTGCCAGCAGTGCGTTACAAGCTTATTGGGCAACTAATGAAAAACTGTTTTTT.

The chain has TRBV27 and TRBJ2-7; no firm D call. V lost 5 bases to trimming and J lost 0 bases, with 8 bases between them. CDR1 is MNHEY and CDR2 is SMNVEV in the germline V gene (reference sequence). CDR3 length: 13 residues. The CDR3 sequence is CASSPMSSYEQYF. In nucleotides, the CDR3 is TGTGCCAGCAGTCCCATGAGCTCCTACGAGCAGTACTTC.

V gene TRBV12-3 or TRBV12-4 combines with J gene TRBJ1-2; no reliable D call. The V end was cut by 0 bases, the J end by 5 bases, with 4 bases between. There are 12 residues in the CDR3. The CDR3 protein is CASSLARYGYTF. In nucleotides, the CDR3 is TGTGCCAGCAGTTTAGCAAGATATGGCTACACCTTC.

This clone was observed a handful of times. This chain uses TRBV27 with TRBJ1-4; D possibly corresponds to TRBD1 (5 bases). This CDR3 has 13 amino acids. Between the trimmed V and J ends, which lost 3 bases and 6 bases, there was a span of 8 bases. The germline gives CDR1 MNHEY, CDR2 SMNVEV (reference sequence). The CDR3 protein is CASSFEGYEKLFF. CDR3 DNA: TGTGCCAGCAGTTTTGAGGGGTATGAAAAACTGTTTTTT.

The V and J genes are TRBV7-9 and TRBJ2-3; 7 nucleotides agree with TRBD1. The V segment lost 5 bases and the J segment 4 bases; nucleotides outside the gene matches: 6. The CDR3 has 14 amino acids. Germline V gene lookup returns CDR1 SEHNR and CDR2 FQNEAQ (reference sequence). CDR3 sequence reads: CASSLWTGSDTQYF. The CDR3 region has the DNA TGTGCCAGCAGCCTTTGGACAGGCTCAGATACGCAGTATTTT.

This chain connects TRBV9 to TRBJ2-5; 13 positions match TRBD2. The V and J ends lost 4 bases and 1 base, in that order; junction bases with no gene match: 10. CDR3 length equals 18 residues. The germline V gene encodes CDR1 SGDLS and CDR2 YYNGEE. The CDR3 sequence: CASSPRLAGGTSQETQYF. In DNA form, the CDR3 reads TGTGCCAGCAGCCCACGACTAGCGGGGGGCACTTCCCAAGAGACCCAGTACTTC.

This rearrangement joins TRBV29-1 to TRBJ1-1, with TRBD1 as a possible D gene (6 bases). Germline V gene sequence: CDR1 SQVTM, CDR2 ANQGSEA. Between the trimmed V and J ends, which lost 5 bases and 0 bases, there was a span of 16 bases. The CDR3 totals 15 residues. CDR3 nucleotide sequence: TGCAGCGTTACACTACCGGGACAAGTGAACACTGAAGCTTTCTTT. Its translation is CSVTLPGQVNTEAFF.

The V and J genes are TRBV12-5 and TRBJ1-1; no reliable D call. CDR3 length equals 14 residues. CDR1 and CDR2 (germline): LGHNT, FRNRAP. The V and J ends lost 1 base and 0 bases respectively, with 6 bases between them. The CDR3 DNA is TGTGCTAGTGGTTTGGGGGGAGTGAACACTGAAGCTTTCTTT. Translation gives CASGLGGVNTEAFF. The entire variable domain, with the rest obtained from reference TRBV12-5 and TRBJ1-1, is as follows: DARVTQTPRHKVTEMGQEVTMRCQPILGHNTVFWYRQTMMQGLELLAYFRNRAPLDDSGMPKDRFSAEMPDATLATLKIQPSEPRDSAVYFCASGLGGVNTEAFFGQGTRLTVV.

V usage is TRBV6-2 or TRBV6-3 and J usage is TRBJ2-7; D gene uncertain. Per the germline V gene, CDR1 is MNHEY and CDR2 is SVGEGT. Trimming stripped 0 bases from V and 5 bases from J, with 8 bases between. The CDR3 runs to 13 residues. The CDR3 spells CASSYSMGNEQYF. In nucleotides, the CDR3 is TGTGCCAGCAGTTACTCGATGGGGAACGAGCAGTACTTC.

The genes are TRBV19 and TRBJ2-7, with 7 bases that match TRBD2. This CDR3 is built from 15 residues. The trim removed 6 bases at V and 0 bases at J, leaving 8 bases unmatched. Germline-derived CDR1 and CDR2 are LNHDA and SQIVND (reference sequence). The CDR3 DNA sequence: TGTGCCAGTAGCTGGGGACTACGCAGCTCCTACGAGCAGTACTTC. It specifies CASSWGLRSSYEQYF.

The V and J genes are TRBV11-2 and TRBJ2-7; 7 bases align to TRBD2. This CDR3 region has 16 residues. With V trimmed by 1 base and J by 0 bases, 6 bases remained unmatched. Germline CDR1 and CDR2: SGHAT and FQNNGV. The DNA for the CDR3 is TGTGCCAGCAGCTTAGTGCGAGCGGGAAGCTCCTACGAGCAGTACTTC. Translated, it gives CASSLVRAGSSYEQYF.

The chain is built from TRBV15 and TRBJ2-2, with 10 nucleotides matching TRBD2. The ends lost 5 bases at V and 6 bases at J; junction bases unmatched: 9. The CDR3 covers 16 residues. Germline loops: CDR1 LNHNV, CDR2 YYDKDF (reference sequence). The CDR3 nucleotides read TGTGCCACCAGCCCGTTGGCAGCGGGGGGGCCCGGGGAGCTGTTTTTT. The encoded protein is CATSPLAAGGPGELFF. The variable domain in full, with the rest retrieved from reference TRBV15 and TRBJ2-2, is DAMVIQNPRYQVTQFGKPVTLSCSQTLNHNVMYWYQQKSSQAPKLLFHYYDKDFNNEADTPDNFQSRRPNTSFCFLDIRSPGLGDTAMYLCATSPLAAGGPGELFFGEGSRLTVL.

This clone was picked up one time. The CDR3 is CASSLGARKGTDTQYF. The CDR3 nucleotides are TGTGCCAGCAGCTTGGGGGCCAGAAAAGGGACAGATACGCAGTATTTT. This rearrangement joins TRBV5-6 to TRBJ2-3; D remains unclear. V gave up 0 bases and J gave up 3 bases, with 14 bases separating them. Germline CDR1 and CDR2: SGHDT and YYEEEE. The CDR3 sequence is 16 residues long.

The chain uses TRBV10-2 and TRBJ2-5, with a tentative D call TRBD1 (6 bases). V was shortened by 6 bases and J by 4 bases, with 12 bases between the two germline ends. This CDR3 region has 13 residues. Per germline, CDR1 WSHSY and CDR2 SAAADI. The CDR3 region is CASRRTVLETQYF. For the CDR3, the DNA is TGCGCCAGCAGGAGGACAGTCTTAGAGACCCAGTACTTC.

The V gene is TRBV9, the J gene TRBJ2-7; 10 nucleotides agree with TRBD2. CDR3 length: 15 amino acids. The junction had 3 bases not matched to a gene; V was cut back by 0 bases and J by 3 bases. The germline CDR1 and CDR2 sequences are SGDLS and YYNGEE. CDR3 DNA: TGTGCCAGCAGCGTAGATGGACTAGCGGACTACGAGCAGTACTTC. Protein: CASSVDGLADYEQYF.

The rearrangement uses TRBV18 and TRBJ2-5; no clear D gene. CDR1 and CDR2 from the germline V gene are KGHSH and LQKENI. The CDR3 covers 12 residues. The V gene lost 2 bases and the J gene lost 2 bases, with 3 bases spanning the gap. CDR3 DNA: TGTGCCAGCTCACCAATGCAAGAGACCCAGTACTTC. Translation gives CASSPMQETQYF.

The CDR3 coding sequence is TGTGCCAGCAACCGAGCGGGGTTGGAGACCCAGTACTTC. It codes for CASNRAGLETQYF. V usage is TRBV3-1 (or the pseudogene TRBV3-2) and J usage is TRBJ2-5, with 7 bases lining up with TRBD2. There are 13 residues in the CDR3. J gave up 5 bases and V 7 bases, and 7 bases lay outside the gene matches. The germline gives CDR1 LGHDT, CDR2 YNNKEL (reference sequence).

The chain joins TRBV24-1 to TRBJ1-4; D uncertain. The CDR3 length is 12 residues. V gave up 5 bases and J gave up 12 bases, with 12 bases separating them. CDR1 and CDR2 from the germline V gene are KGHDR and SFDVKD. For the CDR3, the DNA is TGTGCCACCAGTGTAGACGGTGCTGAACTGTTTTTT. Translation gives CATSVDGAELFF.

The chain joins TRBV10-3 to TRBJ2-1; 14 bases map to TRBD2. The CDR3 spans 15 residues. V shed 6 bases and J 8 bases; nucleotides not matched to a gene: 6. CDR1 is ENHRY, CDR2 SYGVKD, per germline. CDR3 region: CAISGTSGGVDEQFF. The CDR3 DNA reads TGTGCCATCAGCGGGACTAGCGGGGGAGTCGATGAGCAGTTCTTC.

The chain employs TRBV9 and TRBJ2-3; D is tentatively TRBD1 or TRBD2 (6 bases each). CDR3 length equals 19 residues. Germline V lookup: CDR1 SGDLS, CDR2 YYNGEE. The ends were cut back, 3 bases at V and 4 bases at J, with 27 bases in the middle. CDR3 loop: CASSANLGGAKGVADTQYF. DNA of the CDR3: TGTGCCAGCAGCGCCAACTTGGGGGGAGCAAAGGGGGTTGCAGATACGCAGTATTTT. Complete variable domain (other parts from reference TRBV9 and TRBJ2-3): DSGVTQTPKHLITATGQRVTLRCSPRSGDLSVYWYQQSLDQGLQFLIQYYNGEERAKGNILERFSAQQFPDLHSELNLSSLELGDSALYFCASSANLGGAKGVADTQYFGPGTRLTVL.

The chain is built from TRBV28 and TRBJ1-1; weak D call: TRBD1 (5 bases). Trimming took off 8 bases at V and 3 bases at J, with 10 bases between the two ends. CDR3 length: 12 amino acids. Looked up from germline, CDR1 is MDHEN and CDR2 is SYDVKM. The CDR3 DNA is TGTGCCAGCTCACGGGGCTACACTGAAGCTTTCTTT. Its translation is CASSRGYTEAFF.

The count of this clone is one. The chain is built from TRBV24-1 and TRBJ2-3; 10 positions agree with TRBD2. Germline V gene sequence: CDR1 KGHDR, CDR2 SFDVKD. This CDR3 comprises 17 residues. Trimming took 4 bases from V and 3 from J; bases not matched to a gene: 9. Here the CDR3 DNA reads TGTGCCACCAGTGACTCGCTAAGCGGGGGGGCTACAGATACGCAGTATTTT. This sequence encodes CATSDSLSGGATDTQYF.

The chain couples TRBV30 to TRBJ2-7; D call uncertain. Germline V CDR1 and CDR2: GTSNPN, SVGIG (reference sequence). V was clipped by 3 bases and J by 4 bases, with 25 bases between them. The CDR3 contains 17 residues. The CDR3 coding sequence is TGTGCCTGGAGCCGAGTTGTAACAGCGCCCTTACCTTACGAGCAGTACTTC. It translates to CAWSRVVTAPLPYEQYF.

V and J are TRBV29-1 and TRBJ2-7; D is unclear. The CDR3 sequence is 9 residues long. The V gene lost 7 bases and the J gene lost 4 bases, with 5 bases spanning the gap. CDR1 is SQVTM and CDR2 is ANQGSEA in the germline V gene. The CDR3 spells CSATYEQYF. The CDR3 DNA follows: TGCAGCGCAACTTACGAGCAGTACTTC.

The J gene is TRBJ2-2, the V gene TRBV7-9, with D perhaps TRBD1 (5 bases). The V gene's germline CDR1 is SEHNR and CDR2 FQNEAQ (reference sequence). V was clipped by 2 bases and J by 3 bases, with 7 bases between them. This CDR3 region has 14 residues. The CDR3 is CASSLLGDTGELFF. CDR3 nucleotides: TGTGCCAGCAGCTTACTAGGGGACACCGGGGAGCTGTTTTTT.